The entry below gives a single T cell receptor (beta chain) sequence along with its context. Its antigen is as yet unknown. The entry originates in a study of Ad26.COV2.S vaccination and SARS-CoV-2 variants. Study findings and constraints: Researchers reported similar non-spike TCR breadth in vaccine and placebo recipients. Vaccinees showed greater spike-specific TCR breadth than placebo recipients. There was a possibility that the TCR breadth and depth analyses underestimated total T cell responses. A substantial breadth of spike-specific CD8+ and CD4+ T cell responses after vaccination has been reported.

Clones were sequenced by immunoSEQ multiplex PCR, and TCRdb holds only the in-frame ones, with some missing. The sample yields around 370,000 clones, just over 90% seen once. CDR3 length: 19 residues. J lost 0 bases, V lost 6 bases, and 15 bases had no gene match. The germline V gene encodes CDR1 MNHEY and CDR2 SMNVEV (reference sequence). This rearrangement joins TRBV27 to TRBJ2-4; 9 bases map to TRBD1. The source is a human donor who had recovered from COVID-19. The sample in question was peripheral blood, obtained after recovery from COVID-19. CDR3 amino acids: CASRGRDRDNPLAKNIQYF. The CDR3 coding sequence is TGTGCCAGCAGGGGGCGGGACAGGGATAATCCTCTAGCCAAAAACATTCAGTACTTC.